One and the same sample provided the 15 T cell receptor beta chains below, sequenced in a study of T-cell reconstitution after alpha-beta-depleted transplantation in children. Unique molecular identifiers featured in how the TCRbeta library was prepared. TCRdb passed the PCR reads through MiXCR, listing each CDR3 protein once. The repertoire has about 980,000 distinct CDR3 sequences, roughly 29% of them found once; the top ten carry roughly 30%. Sequences were derived from PBMCs, mostly from graft donor cells, sampled 360 days after TCRalphabeta/CD19-depleted stem cell transplant. The receptors originated from a boy in the first two years of life who had a stem cell transplant for SCID, so the T cells may come from the graft donor.

The V gene is TRBV9, the J gene TRBJ1-1; D not certain. Germline V gene sequence: CDR1 SGDLS, CDR2 YYNGEE. The CDR3 runs 13 residues. The ends were cut back, 1 base at V and 7 bases at J, with 11 bases in the middle. CDR3 region: CASSVSPTNEAFF. The CDR3 coding sequence is TGTGCCAGCAGCGTAAGTCCAACTAATGAAGCTTTCTTT. The full variable domain, completed using reference TRBV9 and TRBJ1-1, is DSGVTQTPKHLITATGQRVTLRCSPRSGDLSVYWYQQSLDQGLQFLIQYYNGEERAKGNILERFSAQQFPDLHSELNLSSLELGDSALYFCASSVSPTNEAFFGQGTRLTVV.

This chain uses TRBV27 with TRBJ1-2; 7 bases map to TRBD1. Germline CDR1 and CDR2: MNHEY and SMNVEV (reference sequence). The CDR3 extends over 13 amino acids. V trimming: 3 bases; J trimming: 8 bases; junction bases outside the gene matches: 6. Here the CDR3 DNA reads TGTGCCAGCAGTTTTCGACAGGGCTGGGGCTACACCTTC. This codes for CASSFRQGWGYTF.

This clonotype showed up just a few times. V usage is TRBV10-3 and J usage is TRBJ1-1, with D hard to call. The CDR3 is made up of 13 amino acids. With 6 bases removed from V and 4 bases from J, the gap between germline ends came to 12 bases. In germline, CDR1 is ENHRY, CDR2 SYGVKD. CDR3 DNA sequence: TGTGCCATCAGGGACCGGGCGGTCACTGAAGCTTTCTTT. Residues: CAIRDRAVTEAFF.

This chain uses TRBV14 with TRBJ2-7; D gene ambiguous. Trimming took 0 bases from V and 2 from J, leaving 23 bases between them. CDR3 length equals 19 residues. CDR1 is SGHDN, CDR2 FVKESK, per germline. The CDR3 DNA is TGTGCCAGCAGCCAAGATCTGCTAGGCGCTATCCCGGTTACCTACGAGCAGTACTTC. It encodes CASSQDLLGAIPVTYEQYF. Based on the CDR3 plus reference TRBV14 and TRBJ2-7, the full variable domain is EAGVTQFPSHSVIEKGQTVTLRCDPISGHDNLYWYRRVMGKEIKFLLHFVKESKQDESGMPNNRFLAERTGGTYSTLKVQPAELEDSGVYFCASSQDLLGAIPVTYEQYFGPGTRLTVT.

This chain's CDR3 is CASSETQSRGGNTEAFF. Here the CDR3 DNA reads TGCGCCAGCAGCGAAACCCAAAGCAGGGGGGGGAACACTGAAGCTTTCTTT. The chain carries TRBV5-1 and TRBJ1-1; 7 bases agree with TRBD1. The length of the CDR3 is 17 residues. From germline, CDR1 is SGHRS and CDR2 YFSETQ. V lost 4 bases, J lost 1 base, and 13 bases stayed unmatched.

This clonotype turned up a few times. This rearrangement joins TRBV12-3 or TRBV12-4 to TRBJ2-2; either TRBD1 or TRBD2 may supply D (5 bases each). This CDR3 contains 16 residues. Trimming took off 3 bases at V and 2 bases at J, with 13 bases between the two ends. Here the CDR3 reads CASSFGGRRNTGELFF. CDR3 nucleotides: TGTGCCAGCAGTTTTGGGGGACGGAGAAACACCGGGGAGCTGTTTTTT.

The chain joins TRBV5-6 to TRBJ2-1, with D possibly being TRBD2 (5 bases). This CDR3 region has 16 residues. CDR1 is SGHDT and CDR2 is YYEEEE in the germline V gene. V was pared by 3 bases and J by 4 bases, with 17 bases between. The CDR3 reads CASSSQTSPRYNEQFF. The CDR3 nucleotides are TGTGCCAGCAGCTCGCAAACTAGTCCAAGATACAATGAGCAGTTCTTC.

This clonotype appeared a few times. The chain uses TRBV11-1 and TRBJ2-7, with D hard to call. The CDR3 totals 12 residues. The V end was cut by 3 bases, the J end by 8 bases, with 11 bases between. Germline V gene sequence: CDR1 SGHAT, CDR2 FQDESV (reference sequence). This chain's CDR3 is CASSFFLSQQYF. CDR3 in DNA: TGTGCCAGCAGCTTCTTCCTTTCCCAGCAGTACTTC.

Concerning this clonotype: The junction departs from germline at one end; a sequencing error may be responsible. The genes are TRBV5-1 and TRBJ2-1; TRBD1 aligns across 7 bases. The CDR3 sequence is 16 residues long. CDR1 and CDR2 from the germline V gene are SGHRS and YFSETQ. The CDR3 region is CASRTGTVKSYSEQFF. CDR3 in DNA: TGCGCCAGCAGGACCGGGACAGTCAAATCCTACAGTGAGCAGTTCTTC.

This clonotype has more than one count but fewer than ten. The rearrangement links TRBV6-5 to TRBJ2-1; TRBD1 agrees at 7 bases. V lost 3 bases and J lost 2; bases outside the gene matches: 7. The CDR3 extends over 16 amino acids. The V gene's germline CDR1 is MNHEY and CDR2 SVGAGI. The CDR3 is CASSYYEGAAYNEQFF. As DNA, the CDR3 is TGTGCCAGCAGTTATTACGAGGGGGCGGCCTACAATGAGCAGTTCTTC.

The rearrangement links TRBV29-1 to TRBJ2-7; D call uncertain. CDR3 length: 14 residues. V lost 0 bases and J lost 4, with 13 bases in between. Germline V gene sequence: CDR1 SQVTM, CDR2 ANQGSEA. The CDR3 is CSVEDPGRGYEQYF. The CDR3 DNA is TGCAGCGTTGAAGATCCGGGTAGAGGATACGAGCAGTACTTC.

In this sample, this clonotype turned up a few times. V usage is TRBV6-5 and J usage is TRBJ2-7; 7 nucleotides align to TRBD2. The V and J ends lost 6 bases and 1 base, in that order; junction bases with no gene match: 15. From germline, CDR1 is MNHEY and CDR2 SVGAGI. This CDR3 is 17 amino acids long. The CDR3 is CASRYTAPGRESYEQYF. DNA of the CDR3: TGTGCCAGCAGGTATACCGCGCCGGGGCGGGAGTCCTACGAGCAGTACTTC.

The chain uses TRBV12-3 or TRBV12-4 and TRBJ1-2; D not resolved. The CDR3 has 12 amino acids. Trimming cost V 1 base and J 8 bases, with 8 bases left between them. DNA of the CDR3: TGTGCCAGCAGTTTAGGGCCGGCCGGCTACACCTTC. Encoded protein: CASSLGPAGYTF.

This clonotype was counted a few times. The chain uses TRBV12-3 or TRBV12-4 and TRBJ2-3; D is perhaps TRBD1 or TRBD2 (5 bases each). The length of the CDR3 is 14 residues. Between the trimmed V and J ends, which lost 8 bases and 5 bases, there was a span of 17 bases. The CDR3 here is CASGGTLGVDTQYF. The CDR3 DNA reads as TGTGCCAGCGGGGGAACCCTAGGGGTAGATACGCAGTATTTT.

The V gene is TRBV7-9, the J gene TRBJ1-1; tentative D call: TRBD1 (6 bases). CDR1 and CDR2 (germline): SEHNR, FQNEAQ (reference sequence). V was trimmed by 5 bases and J by 0 bases, leaving 19 bases between them. This CDR3 has 17 residues. The CDR3 reads CASSPPGVRRMNTEAFF. DNA for the CDR3: TGTGCCAGCAGCCCGCCAGGGGTTCGAAGAATGAACACTGAAGCTTTCTTT.